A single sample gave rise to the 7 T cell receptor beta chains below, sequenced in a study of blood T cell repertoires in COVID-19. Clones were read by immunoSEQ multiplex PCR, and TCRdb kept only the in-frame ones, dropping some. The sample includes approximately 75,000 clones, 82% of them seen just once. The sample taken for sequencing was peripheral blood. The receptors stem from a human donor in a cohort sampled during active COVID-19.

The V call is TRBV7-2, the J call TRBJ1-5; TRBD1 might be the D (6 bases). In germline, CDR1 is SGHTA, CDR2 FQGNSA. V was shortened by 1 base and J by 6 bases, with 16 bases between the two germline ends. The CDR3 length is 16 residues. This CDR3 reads CASSLGAGPRGQPQHF. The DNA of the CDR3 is TGTGCCAGCAGCTTAGGGGCGGGTCCCAGGGGTCAGCCCCAGCATTTT.

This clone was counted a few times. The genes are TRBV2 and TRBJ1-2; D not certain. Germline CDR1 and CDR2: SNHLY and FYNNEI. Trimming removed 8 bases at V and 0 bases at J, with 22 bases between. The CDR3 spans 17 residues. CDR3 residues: CASYSQEGPFSNYGYTF. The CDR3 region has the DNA TGTGCCAGCTACTCCCAGGAGGGCCCATTTTCTAACTATGGCTACACCTTC.

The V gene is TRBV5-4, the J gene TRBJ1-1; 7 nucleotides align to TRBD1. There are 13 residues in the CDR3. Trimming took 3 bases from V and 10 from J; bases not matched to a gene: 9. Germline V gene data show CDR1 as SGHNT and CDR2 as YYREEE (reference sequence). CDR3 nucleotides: TGTGCCAGCAGCTCGGGACAGACAAGGGGAGCTTTCTTT. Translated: CASSSGQTRGAFF.

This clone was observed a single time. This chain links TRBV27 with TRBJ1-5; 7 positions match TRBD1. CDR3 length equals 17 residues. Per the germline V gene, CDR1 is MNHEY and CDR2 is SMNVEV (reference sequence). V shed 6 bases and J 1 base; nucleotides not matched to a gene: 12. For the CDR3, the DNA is TGTGCCAGCAGCCAAAGACAGGGTGGGGTAAGCAATCAGCCCCAGCATTTT. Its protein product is CASSQRQGGVSNQPQHF.

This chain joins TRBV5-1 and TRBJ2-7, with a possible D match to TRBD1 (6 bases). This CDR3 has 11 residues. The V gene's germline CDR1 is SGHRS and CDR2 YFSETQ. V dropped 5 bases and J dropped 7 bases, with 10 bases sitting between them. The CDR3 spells CASRGALEQYF. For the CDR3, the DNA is TGCGCCAGCAGGGGGGCGCTGGAGCAGTACTTC.

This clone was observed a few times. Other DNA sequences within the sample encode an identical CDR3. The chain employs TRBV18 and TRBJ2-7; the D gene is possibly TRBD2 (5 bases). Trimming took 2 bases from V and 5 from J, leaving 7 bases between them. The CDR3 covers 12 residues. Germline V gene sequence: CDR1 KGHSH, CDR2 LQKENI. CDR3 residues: CASSPSGDEQYF. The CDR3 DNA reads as TGTGCCAGCTCACCAAGCGGAGACGAGCAGTACTTC. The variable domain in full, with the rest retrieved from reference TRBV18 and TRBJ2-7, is NAGVMQNPRHLVRRRGQEARLRCSPMKGHSHVYWYRQLPEEGLKFMVYLQKENIIDESGMPKERFSAEFPKEGPSILRIQQVVRGDSAAYFCASSPSGDEQYFGPGTRLTVT.

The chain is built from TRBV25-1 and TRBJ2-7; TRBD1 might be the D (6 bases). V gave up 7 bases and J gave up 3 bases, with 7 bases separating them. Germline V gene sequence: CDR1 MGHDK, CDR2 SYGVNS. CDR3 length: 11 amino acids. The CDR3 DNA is TGTGCCAGCACACAGGGCTACGAGCAGTACTTC. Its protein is CASTQGYEQYF.